The sequence of this TCR beta chain was determined in a study of CXCR3-negative and CXCR3-positive naive CD8 T cells. For the study at large: Cumulative TRB read yield was around 140 million, averaging about 1.5 +/- 0.3 million per library.

The TRB libraries of cDNA were built by UMI-labeled 5' RACE. TCRdb re-analyzed the 5' RACE reads; it lists each CDR3 protein once, without DNA. Found here are just under 90,000 distinct CDR3 sequences; the top ten clones hold approximately 0.82%. As concerns this clonotype: Its specificity is not known.

Regarding the study as a whole: In cryopreserved cells, CXCR3 expression partially decreased, and fresh PBMCs were used in most assays. Unlike memory cells, which differed, naive CXCR3-negative and CXCR3-positive cells had similar TRBV-TRBJ usage. Similarly elevated diversity marked both naive subsets, with memory CD8+ cells showing far lower diversity. The TRB CDR3s that CXCR3-positive naive cells carried were more hydrophobic than those of CXCR3-negative naive cells.

This CDR3 region has 17 residues. Germline CDR1 MDHEN, CDR2 SYDVKM. The sequence came from a human donor in good health. Some clones in this sample may be carry-over from other donors' samples. Sequencing was performed on naive CXCR3+ CD8+ T cells from blood. The subset is: CD45RO-CCR7+CD27+CD95- naive CD8+ T cells expressing CXCR3 (TNR3+). The chain employs TRBV28 and TRBJ2-5; TCRdb selects TRBD1, and the lack of DNA leaves this call unchecked. CDR3 region: CASSFEANRSTQETQYF.